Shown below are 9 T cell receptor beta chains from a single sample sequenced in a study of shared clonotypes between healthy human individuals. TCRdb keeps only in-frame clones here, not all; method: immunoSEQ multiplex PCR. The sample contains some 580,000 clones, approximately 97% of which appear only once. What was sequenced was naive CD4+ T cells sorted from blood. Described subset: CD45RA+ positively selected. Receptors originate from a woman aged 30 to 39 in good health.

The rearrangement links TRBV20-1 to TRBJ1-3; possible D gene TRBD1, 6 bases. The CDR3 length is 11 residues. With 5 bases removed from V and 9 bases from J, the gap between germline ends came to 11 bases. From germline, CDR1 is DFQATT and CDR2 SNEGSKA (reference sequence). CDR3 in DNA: TGCAGTGCTCGGGTGACAGGCACCATATATTTT. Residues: CSARVTGTIYF.

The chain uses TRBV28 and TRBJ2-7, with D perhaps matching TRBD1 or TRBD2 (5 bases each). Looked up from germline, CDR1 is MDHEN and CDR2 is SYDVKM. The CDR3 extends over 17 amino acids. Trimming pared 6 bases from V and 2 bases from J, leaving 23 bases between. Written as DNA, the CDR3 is TGTGCCAGCAGACTTCAAGCCGGGGCCCTTTTACCCTACGAGCAGTACTTC. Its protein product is CASRLQAGALLPYEQYF. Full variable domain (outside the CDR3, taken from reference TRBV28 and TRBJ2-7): DVKVTQSSRYLVKRTGEKVFLECVQDMDHENMFWYRQDPGLGLRLIYFSYDVKMKEKGDIPEGYSVSREKKERFSLILESASTNQTSMYLCASRLQAGALLPYEQYFGPGTRLTVT.

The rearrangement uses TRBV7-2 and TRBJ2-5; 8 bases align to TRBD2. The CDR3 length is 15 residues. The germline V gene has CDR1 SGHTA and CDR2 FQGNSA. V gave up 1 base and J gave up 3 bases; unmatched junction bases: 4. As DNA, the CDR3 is TGTGCCAGCAGCTTAGTACTAGCGGCCGAAGAGACCCAGTACTTC. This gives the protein CASSLVLAAEETQYF.

CDR3 DNA sequence: TGTGCCAGCAGCCCCCAGGGGGAGGGAAAACTGTTTTTT. Translation gives CASSPQGEGKLFF. V gene TRBV6-1 combines with J gene TRBJ1-4; 7 nucleotides agree with TRBD1. Per the germline V gene, CDR1 is MNHNS and CDR2 is SASEGT. The trim removed 6 bases at V and 10 bases at J, leaving 8 bases unmatched. This CDR3 is built from 13 residues.

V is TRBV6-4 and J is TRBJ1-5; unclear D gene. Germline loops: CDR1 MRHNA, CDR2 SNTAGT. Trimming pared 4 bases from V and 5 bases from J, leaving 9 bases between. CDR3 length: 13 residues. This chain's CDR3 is CASSGDPDQPQHF. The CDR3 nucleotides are TGTGCCAGCAGTGGAGACCCTGATCAGCCCCAGCATTTT.

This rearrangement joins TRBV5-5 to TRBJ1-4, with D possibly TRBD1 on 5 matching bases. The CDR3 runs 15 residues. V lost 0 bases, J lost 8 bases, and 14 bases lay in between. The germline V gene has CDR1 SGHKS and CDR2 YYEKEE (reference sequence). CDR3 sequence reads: CASSLEQGTSEKLFF. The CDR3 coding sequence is TGTGCCAGCAGCTTGGAGCAGGGCACAAGCGAAAAACTGTTTTTT.

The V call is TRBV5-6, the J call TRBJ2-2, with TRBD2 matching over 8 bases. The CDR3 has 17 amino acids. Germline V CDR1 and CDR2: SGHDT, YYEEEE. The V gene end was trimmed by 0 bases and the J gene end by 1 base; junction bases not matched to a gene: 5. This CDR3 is CASSLGSSGRNTGELFF. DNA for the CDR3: TGTGCCAGCAGCTTGGGGTCCAGCGGGAGGAACACCGGGGAGCTGTTTTTT.

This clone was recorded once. CDR3 nucleotides: TGTGCCAGCAGCGTAGGGTCGCGGGCCTACAATGAGCAGTTCTTC. Protein: CASSVGSRAYNEQFF. The chain joins TRBV9 to TRBJ2-1, with D perhaps matching TRBD2 (5 bases). Germline V gene lookup returns CDR1 SGDLS and CDR2 YYNGEE. Trimming removed 0 bases from V and 2 bases from J, with 9 bases in between. CDR3 length: 15 residues.

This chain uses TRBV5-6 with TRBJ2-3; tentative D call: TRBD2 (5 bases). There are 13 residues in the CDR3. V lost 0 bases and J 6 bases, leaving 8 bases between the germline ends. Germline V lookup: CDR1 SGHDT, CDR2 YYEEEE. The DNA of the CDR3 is TGTGCCAGCAGCTTGGGGGGAGTGGATACGCAGTATTTT. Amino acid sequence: CASSLGGVDTQYF.